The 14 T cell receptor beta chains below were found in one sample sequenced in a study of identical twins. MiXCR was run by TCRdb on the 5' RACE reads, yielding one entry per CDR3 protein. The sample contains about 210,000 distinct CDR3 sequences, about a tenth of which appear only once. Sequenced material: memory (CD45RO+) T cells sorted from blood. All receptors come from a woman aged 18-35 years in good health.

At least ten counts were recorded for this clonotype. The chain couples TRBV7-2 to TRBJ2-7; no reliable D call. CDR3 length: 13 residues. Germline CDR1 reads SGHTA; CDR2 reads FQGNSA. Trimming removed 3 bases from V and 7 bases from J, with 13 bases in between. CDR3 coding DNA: TGTGCCAGCAGCTTGAGCAGTTTTCAGGAGCAGTACTTC. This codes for CASSLSSFQEQYF.

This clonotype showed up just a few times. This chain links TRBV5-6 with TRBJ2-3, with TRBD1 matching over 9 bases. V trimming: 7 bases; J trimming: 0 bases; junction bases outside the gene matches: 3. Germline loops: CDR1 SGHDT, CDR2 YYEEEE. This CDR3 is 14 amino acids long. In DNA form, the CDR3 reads TGTGCCAGCCGGGGGACAGGGAGCACAGATACGCAGTATTTT. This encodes CASRGTGSTDTQYF.

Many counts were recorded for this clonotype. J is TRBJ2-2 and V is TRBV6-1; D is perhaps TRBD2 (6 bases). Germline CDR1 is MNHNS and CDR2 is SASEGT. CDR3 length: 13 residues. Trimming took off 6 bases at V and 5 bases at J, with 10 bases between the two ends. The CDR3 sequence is CASRRLETGELFF. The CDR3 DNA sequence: TGTGCCAGCAGGAGACTAGAGACCGGGGAGCTGTTTTTT.

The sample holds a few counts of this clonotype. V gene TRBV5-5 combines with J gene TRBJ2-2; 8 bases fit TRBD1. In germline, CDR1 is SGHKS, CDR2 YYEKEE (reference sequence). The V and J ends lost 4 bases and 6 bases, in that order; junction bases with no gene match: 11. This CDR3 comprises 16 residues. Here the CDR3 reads CASSRSRTGNAGELFF. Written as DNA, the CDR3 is TGTGCCAGCAGCCGTTCGAGGACAGGGAATGCCGGGGAGCTGTTTTTT.

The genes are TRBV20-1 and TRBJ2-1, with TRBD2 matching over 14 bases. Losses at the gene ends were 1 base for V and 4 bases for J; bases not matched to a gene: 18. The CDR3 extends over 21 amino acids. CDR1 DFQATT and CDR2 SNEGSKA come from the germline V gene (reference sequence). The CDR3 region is CSARGVSGTSGSVARYNEQFF. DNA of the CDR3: TGCAGTGCTAGAGGGGTTTCCGGGACTAGCGGGAGTGTAGCAAGATACAATGAGCAGTTCTTC.

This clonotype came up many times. The CDR3 DNA sequence: TGTGCCAGCACCGCCGGGCGGTCCTACGAGCAGTACTTC. Its translation: CASTAGRSYEQYF. The chain links TRBV6-1 to TRBJ2-7; D gene unclear. From germline, CDR1 is MNHNS and CDR2 SASEGT. V gave up 7 bases and J gave up 1 base, with 11 bases separating them. The length of the CDR3 is 13 residues.

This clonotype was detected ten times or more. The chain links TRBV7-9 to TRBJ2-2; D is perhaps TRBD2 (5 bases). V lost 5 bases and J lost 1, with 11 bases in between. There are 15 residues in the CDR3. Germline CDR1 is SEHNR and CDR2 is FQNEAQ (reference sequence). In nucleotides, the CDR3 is TGTGCCAGCAGCCTCGACTATGTGAACACCGGGGAGCTGTTTTTT. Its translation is CASSLDYVNTGELFF.

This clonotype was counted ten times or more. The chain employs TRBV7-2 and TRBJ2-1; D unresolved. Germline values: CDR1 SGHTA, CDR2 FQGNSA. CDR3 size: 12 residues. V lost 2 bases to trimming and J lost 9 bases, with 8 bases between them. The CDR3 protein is CASSLLGREQFF. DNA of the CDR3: TGTGCCAGCAGCTTATTAGGGCGTGAGCAGTTCTTC.

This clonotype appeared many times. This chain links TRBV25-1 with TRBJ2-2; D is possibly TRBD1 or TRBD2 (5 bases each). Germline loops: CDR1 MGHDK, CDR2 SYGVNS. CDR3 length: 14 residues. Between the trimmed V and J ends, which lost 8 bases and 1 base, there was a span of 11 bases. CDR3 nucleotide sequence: TGTGCCAGCTTGGGACCCCTGAACACCGGGGAGCTGTTTTTT. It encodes CASLGPLNTGELFF.

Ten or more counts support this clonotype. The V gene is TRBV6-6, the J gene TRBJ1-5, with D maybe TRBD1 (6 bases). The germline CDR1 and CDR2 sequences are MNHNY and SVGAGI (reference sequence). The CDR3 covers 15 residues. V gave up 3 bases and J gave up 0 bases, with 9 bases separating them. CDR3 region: CASSYKGGSNQPQHF. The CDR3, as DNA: TGTGCCAGCAGTTATAAGGGGGGTAGCAATCAGCCCCAGCATTTT.

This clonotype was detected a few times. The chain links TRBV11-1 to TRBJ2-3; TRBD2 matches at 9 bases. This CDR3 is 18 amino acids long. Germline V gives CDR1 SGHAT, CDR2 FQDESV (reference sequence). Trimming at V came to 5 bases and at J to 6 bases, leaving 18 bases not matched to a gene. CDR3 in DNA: TGTGCCAGCAGCCCGCACCCCTCCGTAGCGGGAGCTAAGGATACGCAGTATTTT. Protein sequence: CASSPHPSVAGAKDTQYF.

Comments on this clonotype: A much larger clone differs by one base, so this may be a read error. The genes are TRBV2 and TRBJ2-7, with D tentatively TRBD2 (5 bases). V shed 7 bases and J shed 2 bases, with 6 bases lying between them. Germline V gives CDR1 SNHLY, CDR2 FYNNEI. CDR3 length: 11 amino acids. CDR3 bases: TGTGCCAGCACGGAGGCCTACGAGCAGTACTTC. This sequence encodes CASTEAYEQYF.

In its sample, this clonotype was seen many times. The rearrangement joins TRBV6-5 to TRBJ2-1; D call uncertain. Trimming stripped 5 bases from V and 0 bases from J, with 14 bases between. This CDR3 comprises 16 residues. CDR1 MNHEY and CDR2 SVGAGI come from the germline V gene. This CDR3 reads CASSLDALSSYNEQFF. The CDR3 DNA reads TGTGCCAGCAGTCTCGACGCTCTGTCCTCCTACAATGAGCAGTTCTTC.

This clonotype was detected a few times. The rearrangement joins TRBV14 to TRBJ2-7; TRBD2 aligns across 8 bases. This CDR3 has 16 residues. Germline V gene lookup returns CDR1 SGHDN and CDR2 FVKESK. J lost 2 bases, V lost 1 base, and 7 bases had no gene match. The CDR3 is CASSQGGSGVAYEQYF. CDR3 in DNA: TGTGCCAGCAGCCAAGGGGGTAGCGGGGTGGCCTACGAGCAGTACTTC.